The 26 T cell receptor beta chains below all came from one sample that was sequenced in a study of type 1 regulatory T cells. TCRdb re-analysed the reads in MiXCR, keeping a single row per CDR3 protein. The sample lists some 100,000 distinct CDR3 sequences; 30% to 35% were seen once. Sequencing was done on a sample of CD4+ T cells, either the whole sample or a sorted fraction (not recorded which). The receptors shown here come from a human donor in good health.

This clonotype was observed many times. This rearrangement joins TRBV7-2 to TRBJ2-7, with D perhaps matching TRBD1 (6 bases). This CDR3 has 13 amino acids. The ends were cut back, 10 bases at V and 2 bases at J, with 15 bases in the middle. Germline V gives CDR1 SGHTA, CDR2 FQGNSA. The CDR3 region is CATSKDRTYEQYF. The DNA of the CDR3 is TGTGCCACCTCGAAGGACAGAACCTACGAGCAGTACTTC.

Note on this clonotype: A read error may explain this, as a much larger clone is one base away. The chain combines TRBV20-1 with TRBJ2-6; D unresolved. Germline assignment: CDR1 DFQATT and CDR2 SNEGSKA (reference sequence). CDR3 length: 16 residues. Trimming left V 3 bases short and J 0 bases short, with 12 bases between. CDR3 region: CSASLQETSGANVLTF. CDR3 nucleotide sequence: TGCAGTGCTAGCCTGCAGGAGACCTCTGGGGCCAACGTCCTGACTTTC.

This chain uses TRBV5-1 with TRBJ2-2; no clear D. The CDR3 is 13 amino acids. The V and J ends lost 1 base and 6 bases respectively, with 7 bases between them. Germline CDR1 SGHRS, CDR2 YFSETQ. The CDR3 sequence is CASSLYSPGELFF. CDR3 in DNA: TGCGCCAGCAGCTTGTACAGCCCCGGGGAGCTGTTTTTT.

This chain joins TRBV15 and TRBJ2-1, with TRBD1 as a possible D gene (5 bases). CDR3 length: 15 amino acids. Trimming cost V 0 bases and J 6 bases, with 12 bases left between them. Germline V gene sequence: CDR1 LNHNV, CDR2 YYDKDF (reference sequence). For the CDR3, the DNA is TGTGCCACCAGCAGAGATCAGGGCAGGGTCAATGAGCAGTTCTTC. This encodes CATSRDQGRVNEQFF.

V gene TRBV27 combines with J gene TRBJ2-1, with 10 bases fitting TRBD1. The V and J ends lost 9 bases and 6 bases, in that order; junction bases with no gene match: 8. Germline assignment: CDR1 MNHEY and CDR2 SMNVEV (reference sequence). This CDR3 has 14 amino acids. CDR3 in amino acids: CASSGTGVPNEQFF. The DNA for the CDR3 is TGTGCCAGTTCCGGGACAGGGGTTCCCAATGAGCAGTTCTTC.

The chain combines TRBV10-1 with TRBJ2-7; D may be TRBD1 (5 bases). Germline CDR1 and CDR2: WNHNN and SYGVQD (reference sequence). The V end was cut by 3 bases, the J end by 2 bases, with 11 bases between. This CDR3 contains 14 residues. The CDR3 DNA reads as TGCGCCAGCAGTGAAGGCAGGGCCCCCTACGAGCAGTACTTC. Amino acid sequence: CASSEGRAPYEQYF.

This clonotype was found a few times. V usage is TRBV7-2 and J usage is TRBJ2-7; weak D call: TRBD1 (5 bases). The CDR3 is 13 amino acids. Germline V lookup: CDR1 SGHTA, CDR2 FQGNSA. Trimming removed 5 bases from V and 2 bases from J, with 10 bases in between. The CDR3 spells CASSSRQTYEQYF. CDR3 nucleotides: TGTGCCAGCAGCAGCAGACAGACCTACGAGCAGTACTTC.

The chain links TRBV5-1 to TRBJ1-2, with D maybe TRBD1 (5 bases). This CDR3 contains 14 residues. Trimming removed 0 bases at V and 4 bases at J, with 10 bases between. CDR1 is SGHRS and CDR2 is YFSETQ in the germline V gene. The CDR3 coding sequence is TGCGCCAGCAGCTTGGCGGACGGGACCTATGGCTACACCTTC. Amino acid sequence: CASSLADGTYGYTF.

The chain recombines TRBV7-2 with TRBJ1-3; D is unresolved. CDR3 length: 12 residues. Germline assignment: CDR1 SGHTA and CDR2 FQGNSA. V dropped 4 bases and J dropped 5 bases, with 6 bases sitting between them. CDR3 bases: TGTGCCAGCAGCTCCCTGAGAAACACCATATATTTT. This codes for CASSSLRNTIYF.

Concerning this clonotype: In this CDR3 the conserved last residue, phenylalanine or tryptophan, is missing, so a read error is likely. CDR3 protein: CASSPAGGQQETQYI. The CDR3 nucleotides read TGTGCCAGCAGCCCGGCGGGGGGGCAGCAAGAGACCCAGTACATC. The J gene is TRBJ2-5, the V gene TRBV7-7, with 9 bases lining up with TRBD2. V trimming: 5 bases; J trimming: 2 bases; junction bases outside the gene matches: 6. Germline V lookup: CDR1 SSHAT, CDR2 FNYEAQ (reference sequence). This CDR3 is 15 amino acids long.

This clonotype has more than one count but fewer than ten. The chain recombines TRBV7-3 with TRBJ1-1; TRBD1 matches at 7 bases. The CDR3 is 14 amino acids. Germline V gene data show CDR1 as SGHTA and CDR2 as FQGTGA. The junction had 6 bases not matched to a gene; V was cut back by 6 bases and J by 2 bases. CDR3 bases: TGTGCCAGCAGAACCGACAGGGCTAACACTGAAGCTTTCTTT. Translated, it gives CASRTDRANTEAFF.

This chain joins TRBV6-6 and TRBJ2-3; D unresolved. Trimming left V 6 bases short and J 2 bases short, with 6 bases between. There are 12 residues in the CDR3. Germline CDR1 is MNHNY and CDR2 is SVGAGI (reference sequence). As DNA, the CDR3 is TGTGCCAGCAGCCGACTCACAGATACGCAGTATTTT. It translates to CASSRLTDTQYF.

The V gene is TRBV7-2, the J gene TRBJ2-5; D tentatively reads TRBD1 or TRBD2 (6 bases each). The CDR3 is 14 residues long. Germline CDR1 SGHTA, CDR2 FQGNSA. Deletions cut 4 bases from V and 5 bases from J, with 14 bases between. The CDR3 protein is CASSSKGGYETQYF. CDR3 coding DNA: TGTGCCAGCAGCTCCAAGGGGGGTTATGAGACCCAGTACTTC. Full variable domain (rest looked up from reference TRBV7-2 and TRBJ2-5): GAGVSQSPSNKVTEKGKDVELRCDPISGHTALYWYRQSLGQGLEFLIYFQGNSAPDKSGLPSDRFSAERTGGSVSTLTIQRTQQEDSAVYLCASSSKGGYETQYFGPGTRLLVL.

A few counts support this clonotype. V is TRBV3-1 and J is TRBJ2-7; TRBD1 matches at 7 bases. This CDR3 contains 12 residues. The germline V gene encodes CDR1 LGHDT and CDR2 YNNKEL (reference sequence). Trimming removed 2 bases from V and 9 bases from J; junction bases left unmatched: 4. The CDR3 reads CASSQRQGWQYF. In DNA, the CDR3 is TGTGCCAGCAGCCAACGACAGGGCTGGCAGTACTTC.

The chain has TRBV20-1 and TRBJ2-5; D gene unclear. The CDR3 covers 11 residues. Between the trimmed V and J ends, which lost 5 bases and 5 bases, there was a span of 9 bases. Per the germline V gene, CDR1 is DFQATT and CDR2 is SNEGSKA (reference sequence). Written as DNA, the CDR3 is TGCAGTGCTGTCCCCAAGGAGACCCAGTACTTC. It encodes CSAVPKETQYF.

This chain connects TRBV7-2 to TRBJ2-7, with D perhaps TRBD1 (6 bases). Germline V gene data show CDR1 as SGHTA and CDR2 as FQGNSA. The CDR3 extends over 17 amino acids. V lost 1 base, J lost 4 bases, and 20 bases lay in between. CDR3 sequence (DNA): TGTGCCAGCAGCTTAGTATTGGGGGCCTCTGGGAAATACGAGCAGTACTTC. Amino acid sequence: CASSLVLGASGKYEQYF.

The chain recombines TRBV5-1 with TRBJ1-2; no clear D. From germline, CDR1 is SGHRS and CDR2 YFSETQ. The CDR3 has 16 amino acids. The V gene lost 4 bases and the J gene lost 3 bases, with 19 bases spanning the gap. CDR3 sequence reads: CASSAGEAGSDYGYTF. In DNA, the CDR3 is TGCGCCAGCAGCGCCGGGGAGGCAGGCTCTGACTATGGCTACACCTTC.

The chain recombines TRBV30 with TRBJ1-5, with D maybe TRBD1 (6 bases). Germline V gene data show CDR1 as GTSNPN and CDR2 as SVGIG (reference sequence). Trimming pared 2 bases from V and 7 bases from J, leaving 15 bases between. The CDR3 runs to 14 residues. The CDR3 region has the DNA TGTGCCTGGAGTACAGGGACGCCAGGGCAGCCCCAGCATTTT. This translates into CAWSTGTPGQPQHF.

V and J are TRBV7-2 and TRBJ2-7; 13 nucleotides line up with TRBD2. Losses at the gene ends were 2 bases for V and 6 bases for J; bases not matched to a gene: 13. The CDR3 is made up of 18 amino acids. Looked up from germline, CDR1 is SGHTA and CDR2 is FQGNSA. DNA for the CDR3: TGTGCCAGCAGCTTACTACCAGGACTAGCGGGAGTTTGGGCCGAGCAGTACTTC. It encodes CASSLLPGLAGVWAEQYF.

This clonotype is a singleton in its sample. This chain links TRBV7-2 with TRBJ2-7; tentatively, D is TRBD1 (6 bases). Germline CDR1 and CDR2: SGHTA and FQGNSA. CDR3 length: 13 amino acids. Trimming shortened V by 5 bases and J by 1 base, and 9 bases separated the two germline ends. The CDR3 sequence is CASSITGSYEQYF. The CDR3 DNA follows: TGTGCCAGCAGCATTACAGGGTCCTACGAGCAGTACTTC.

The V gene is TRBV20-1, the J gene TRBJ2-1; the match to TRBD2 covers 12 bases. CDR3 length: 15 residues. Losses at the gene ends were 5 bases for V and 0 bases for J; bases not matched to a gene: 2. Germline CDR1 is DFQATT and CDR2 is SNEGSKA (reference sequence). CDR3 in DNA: TGCAGTGCTGGACTAGCGGGAATCTCCTACAATGAGCAGTTCTTC. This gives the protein CSAGLAGISYNEQFF.

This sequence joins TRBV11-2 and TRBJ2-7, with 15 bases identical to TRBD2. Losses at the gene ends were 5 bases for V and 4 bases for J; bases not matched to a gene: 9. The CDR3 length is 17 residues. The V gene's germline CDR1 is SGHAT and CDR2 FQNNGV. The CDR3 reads CASSPQGLAGGSYEQYF. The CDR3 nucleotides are TGTGCCAGCAGCCCGCAGGGACTAGCGGGAGGTTCGTACGAGCAGTACTTC.

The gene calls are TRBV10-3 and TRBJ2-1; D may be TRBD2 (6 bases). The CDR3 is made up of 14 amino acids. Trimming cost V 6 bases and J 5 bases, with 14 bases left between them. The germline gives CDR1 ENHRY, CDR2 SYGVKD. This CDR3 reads CAIRSGLGNNEQFF. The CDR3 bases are TGTGCCATCAGGTCGGGACTGGGAAACAATGAGCAGTTCTTC.

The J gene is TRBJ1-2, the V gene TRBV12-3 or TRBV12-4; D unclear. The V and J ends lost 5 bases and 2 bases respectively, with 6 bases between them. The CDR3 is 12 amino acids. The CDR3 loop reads CASSTSNYGYTF. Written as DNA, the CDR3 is TGTGCCAGCAGTACATCAAACTATGGCTACACCTTC.

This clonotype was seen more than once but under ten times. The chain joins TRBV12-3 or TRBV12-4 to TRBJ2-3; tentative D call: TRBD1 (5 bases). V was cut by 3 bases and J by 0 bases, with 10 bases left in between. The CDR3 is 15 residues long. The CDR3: CASSFGAASTDTQYF. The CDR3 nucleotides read TGTGCCAGCAGTTTTGGGGCTGCGAGCACAGATACGCAGTATTTT.

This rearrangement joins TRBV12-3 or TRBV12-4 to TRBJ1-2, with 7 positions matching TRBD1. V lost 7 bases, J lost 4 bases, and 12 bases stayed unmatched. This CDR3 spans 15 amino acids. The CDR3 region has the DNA TGTGCCAGCACAACAATGACAGGGCCGGGCTATGGCTACACCTTC. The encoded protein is CASTTMTGPGYGYTF.